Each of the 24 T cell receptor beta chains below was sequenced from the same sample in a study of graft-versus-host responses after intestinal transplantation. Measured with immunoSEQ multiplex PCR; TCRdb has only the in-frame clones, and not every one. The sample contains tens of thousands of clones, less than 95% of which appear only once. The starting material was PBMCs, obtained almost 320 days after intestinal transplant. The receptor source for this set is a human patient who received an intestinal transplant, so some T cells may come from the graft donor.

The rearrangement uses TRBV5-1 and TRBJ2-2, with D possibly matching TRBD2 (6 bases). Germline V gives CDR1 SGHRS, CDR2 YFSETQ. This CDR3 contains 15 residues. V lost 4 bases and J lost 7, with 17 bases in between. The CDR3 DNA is TGCGCCAGCAGCCGGATCGGGACTCCCGGCGGGGAGCTGTTTTTT. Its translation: CASSRIGTPGGELFF.

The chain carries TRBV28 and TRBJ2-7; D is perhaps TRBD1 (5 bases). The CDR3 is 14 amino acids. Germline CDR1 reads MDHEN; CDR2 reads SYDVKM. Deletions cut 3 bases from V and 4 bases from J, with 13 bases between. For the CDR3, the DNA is TGTGCCAGCAGTTTTGGGCAGGGTGGATACGAGCAGTACTTC. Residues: CASSFGQGGYEQYF.

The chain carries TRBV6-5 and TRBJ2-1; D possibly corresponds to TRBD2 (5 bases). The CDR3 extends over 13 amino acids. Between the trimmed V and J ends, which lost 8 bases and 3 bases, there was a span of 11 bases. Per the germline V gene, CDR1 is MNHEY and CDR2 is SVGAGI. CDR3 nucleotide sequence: TGTGCCAGCGGGAGAGGGAGCTACAATGAGCAGTTCTTC. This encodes CASGRGSYNEQFF.

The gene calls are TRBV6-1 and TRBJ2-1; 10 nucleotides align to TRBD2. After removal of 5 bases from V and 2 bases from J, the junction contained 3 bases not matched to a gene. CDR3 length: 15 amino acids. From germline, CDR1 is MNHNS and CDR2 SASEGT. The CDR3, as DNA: TGTGCCAGCAGTTTAGCGGGGGGTCCCTACAATGAGCAGTTCTTC. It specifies CASSLAGGPYNEQFF.

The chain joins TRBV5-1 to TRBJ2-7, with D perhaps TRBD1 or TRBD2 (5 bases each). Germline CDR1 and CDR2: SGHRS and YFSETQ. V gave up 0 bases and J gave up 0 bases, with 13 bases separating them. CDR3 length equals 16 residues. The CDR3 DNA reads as TGCGCCAGCAGCTTGGAACTCGCCGGGGCCTCCTACGAGCAGTACTTC. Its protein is CASSLELAGASYEQYF.

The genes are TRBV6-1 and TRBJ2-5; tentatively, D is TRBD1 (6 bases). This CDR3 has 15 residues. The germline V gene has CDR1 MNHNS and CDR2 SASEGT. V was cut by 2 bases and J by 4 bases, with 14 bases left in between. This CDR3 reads CASSEFAGRGETQYF. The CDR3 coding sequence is TGTGCCAGCAGTGAATTTGCGGGCAGGGGAGAGACCCAGTACTTC.

The CDR3 is CASSQDPWSTDTQYF. CDR3 DNA: TGCGCCAGCAGCCAAGATCCCTGGAGCACAGATACGCAGTATTTT. This chain links TRBV4-1 with TRBJ2-3, with D uncertain. Per the germline V gene, CDR1 is MGHRA and CDR2 is YSYEKL. V dropped 0 bases and J dropped 0 bases, with 7 bases sitting between them. CDR3 length equals 15 residues.

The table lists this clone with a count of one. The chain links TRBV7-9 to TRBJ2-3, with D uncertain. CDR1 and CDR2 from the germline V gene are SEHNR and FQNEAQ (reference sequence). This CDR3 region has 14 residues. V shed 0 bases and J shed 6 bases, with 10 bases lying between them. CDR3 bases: TGTGCCAGCAGCTTAGCCCTCATGTGGGATACGCAGTATTTT. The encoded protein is CASSLALMWDTQYF.

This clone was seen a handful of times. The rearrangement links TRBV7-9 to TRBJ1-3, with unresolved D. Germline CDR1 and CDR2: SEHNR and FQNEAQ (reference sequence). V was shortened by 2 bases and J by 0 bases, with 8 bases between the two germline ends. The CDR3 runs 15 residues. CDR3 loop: CASSLPRGSGNTIYF. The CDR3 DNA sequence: TGTGCCAGCAGCTTACCCCGGGGCTCTGGAAACACCATATATTTT.

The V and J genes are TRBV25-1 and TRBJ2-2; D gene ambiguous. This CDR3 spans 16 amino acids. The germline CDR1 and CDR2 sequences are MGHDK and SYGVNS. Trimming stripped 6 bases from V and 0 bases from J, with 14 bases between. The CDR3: CASSTPEPPNTGELFF. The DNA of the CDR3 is TGTGCCAGCAGCACCCCGGAGCCTCCGAACACCGGGGAGCTGTTTTTT.

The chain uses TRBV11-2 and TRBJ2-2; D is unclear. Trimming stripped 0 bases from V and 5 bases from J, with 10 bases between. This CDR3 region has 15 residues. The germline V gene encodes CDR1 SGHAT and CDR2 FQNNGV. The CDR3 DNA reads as TGTGCCAGCAGCTTAGAGGCGCGCTTGACCGGGGAGCTGTTTTTT. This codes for CASSLEARLTGELFF. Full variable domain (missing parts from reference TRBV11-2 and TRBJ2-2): EAGVAQSPRYKIIEKRQSVAFWCNPISGHATLYWYQQILGQGPKLLIQFQNNGVVDDSQLPKDRFSAERLKGVDSTLKIQPAKLEDSAVYLCASSLEARLTGELFFGEGSRLTVL.

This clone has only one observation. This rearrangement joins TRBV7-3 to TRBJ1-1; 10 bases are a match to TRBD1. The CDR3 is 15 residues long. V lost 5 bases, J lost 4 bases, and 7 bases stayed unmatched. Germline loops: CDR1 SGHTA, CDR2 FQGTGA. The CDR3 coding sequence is TGTGCCAGCAGCCGGACAGGGGGGATGAGCACTGAAGCTTTCTTT. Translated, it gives CASSRTGGMSTEAFF.

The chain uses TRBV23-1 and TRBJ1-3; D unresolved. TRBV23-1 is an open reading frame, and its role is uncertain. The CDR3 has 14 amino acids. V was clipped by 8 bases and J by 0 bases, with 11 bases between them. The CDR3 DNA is TGCGCCAGCGTAGATACCGGCTCTGGAAACACCATATATTTT. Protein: CASVDTGSGNTIYF.

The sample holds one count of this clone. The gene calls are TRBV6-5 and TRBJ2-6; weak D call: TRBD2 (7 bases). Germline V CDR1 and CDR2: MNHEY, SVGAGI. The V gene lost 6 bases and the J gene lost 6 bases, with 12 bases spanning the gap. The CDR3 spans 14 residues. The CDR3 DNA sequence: TGTGCCAGCAGCCAAGGGGGGGAGGCCAACGTCCTGACTTTC. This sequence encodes CASSQGGEANVLTF.

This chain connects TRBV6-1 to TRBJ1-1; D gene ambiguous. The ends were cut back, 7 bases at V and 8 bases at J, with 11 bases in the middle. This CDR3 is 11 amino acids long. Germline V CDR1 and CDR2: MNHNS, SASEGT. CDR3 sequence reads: CASKSELEAFF. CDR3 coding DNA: TGTGCCAGCAAGTCAGAGTTAGAAGCTTTCTTT.

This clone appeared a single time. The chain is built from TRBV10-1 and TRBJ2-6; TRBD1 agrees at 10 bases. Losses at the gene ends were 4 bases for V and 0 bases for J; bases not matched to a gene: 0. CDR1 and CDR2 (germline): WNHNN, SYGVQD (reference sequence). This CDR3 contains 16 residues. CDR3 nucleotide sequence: TGCGCCAGCAGTGGGACAGGGGGCTCTGGGGCCAACGTCCTGACTTTC. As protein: CASSGTGGSGANVLTF.

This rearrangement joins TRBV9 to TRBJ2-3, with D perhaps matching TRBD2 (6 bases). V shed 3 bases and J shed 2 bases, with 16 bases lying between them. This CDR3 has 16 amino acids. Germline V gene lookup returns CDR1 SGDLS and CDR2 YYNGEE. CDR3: CASSAGGLASTDTQYF. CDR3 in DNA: TGTGCCAGCAGCGCCGGGGGTCTTGCTTCCACAGATACGCAGTATTTT. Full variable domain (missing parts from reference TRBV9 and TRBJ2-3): DSGVTQTPKHLITATGQRVTLRCSPRSGDLSVYWYQQSLDQGLQFLIQYYNGEERAKGNILERFSAQQFPDLHSELNLSSLELGDSALYFCASSAGGLASTDTQYFGPGTRLTVL.

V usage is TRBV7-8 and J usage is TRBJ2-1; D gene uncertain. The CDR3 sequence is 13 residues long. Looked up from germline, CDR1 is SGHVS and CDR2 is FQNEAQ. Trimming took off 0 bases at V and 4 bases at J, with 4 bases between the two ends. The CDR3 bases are TGTGCCAGCAGCTTAGCTAGGTACAATGAGCAGTTCTTC. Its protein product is CASSLARYNEQFF.

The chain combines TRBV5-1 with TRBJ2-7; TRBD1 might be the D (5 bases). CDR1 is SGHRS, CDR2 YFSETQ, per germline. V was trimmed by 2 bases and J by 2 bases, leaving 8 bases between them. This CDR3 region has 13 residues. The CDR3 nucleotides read TGCGCCAGCAGCTTCAGGGAAGCCTACGAGCAGTACTTC. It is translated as CASSFREAYEQYF. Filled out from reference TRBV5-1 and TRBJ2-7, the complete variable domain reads KAGVTQTPRYLIKTRGQQVTLSCSPISGHRSVSWYQQTPGQGLQFLFEYFSETQRNKGNFPGRFSGRQFSNSRSEMNVSTLELGDSALYLCASSFREAYEQYFGPGTRLTVT.

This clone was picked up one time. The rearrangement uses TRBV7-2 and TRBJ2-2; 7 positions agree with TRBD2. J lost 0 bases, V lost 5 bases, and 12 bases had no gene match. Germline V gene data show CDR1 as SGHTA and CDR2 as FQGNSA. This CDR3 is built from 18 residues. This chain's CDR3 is CASSPRASGMANTGELFF. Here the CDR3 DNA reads TGTGCCAGCAGCCCGAGGGCCAGCGGGATGGCGAACACCGGGGAGCTGTTTTTT.

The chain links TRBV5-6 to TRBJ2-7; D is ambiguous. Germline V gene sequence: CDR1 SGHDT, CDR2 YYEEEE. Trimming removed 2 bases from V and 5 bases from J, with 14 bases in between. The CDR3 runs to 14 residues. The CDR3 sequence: CASSLGPGKDEQYF. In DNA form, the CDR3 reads TGTGCCAGCAGCTTAGGACCCGGTAAGGACGAGCAGTACTTC.

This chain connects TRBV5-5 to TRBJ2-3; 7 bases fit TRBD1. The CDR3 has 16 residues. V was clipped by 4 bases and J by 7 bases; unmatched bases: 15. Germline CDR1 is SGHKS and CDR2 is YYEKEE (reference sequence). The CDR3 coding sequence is TGTGCCAGCAGCAAAGGACAGGCGCCATCCCCAAATACGCAGTATTTT. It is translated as CASSKGQAPSPNTQYF.

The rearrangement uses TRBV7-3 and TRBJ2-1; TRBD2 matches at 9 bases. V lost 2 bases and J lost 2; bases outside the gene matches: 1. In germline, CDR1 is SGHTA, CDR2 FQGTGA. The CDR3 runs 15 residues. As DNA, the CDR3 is TGTGCCAGCAGCTTAGCGGGAGGGACCTACAATGAGCAGTTCTTC. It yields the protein CASSLAGGTYNEQFF.

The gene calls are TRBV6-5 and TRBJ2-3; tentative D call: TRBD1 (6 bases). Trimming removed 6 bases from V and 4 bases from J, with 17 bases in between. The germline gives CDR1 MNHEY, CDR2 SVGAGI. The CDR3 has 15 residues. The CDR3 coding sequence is TGTGCCAGCAGCGTACAGGGAAAAGCGTCAGATACGCAGTATTTT. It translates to CASSVQGKASDTQYF.